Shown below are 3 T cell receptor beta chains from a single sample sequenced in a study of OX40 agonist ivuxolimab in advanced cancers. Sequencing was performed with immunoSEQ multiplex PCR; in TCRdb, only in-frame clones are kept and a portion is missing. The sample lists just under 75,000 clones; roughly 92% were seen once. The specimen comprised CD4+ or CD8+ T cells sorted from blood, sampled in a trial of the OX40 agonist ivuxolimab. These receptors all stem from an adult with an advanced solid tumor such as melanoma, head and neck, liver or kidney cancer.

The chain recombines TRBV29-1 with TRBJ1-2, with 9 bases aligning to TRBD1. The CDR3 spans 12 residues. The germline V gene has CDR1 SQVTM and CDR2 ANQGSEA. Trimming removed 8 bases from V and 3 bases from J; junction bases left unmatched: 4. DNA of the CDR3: TGCAGCACTAGACAGGGGGACTATGGCTACACCTTC. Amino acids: CSTRQGDYGYTF.

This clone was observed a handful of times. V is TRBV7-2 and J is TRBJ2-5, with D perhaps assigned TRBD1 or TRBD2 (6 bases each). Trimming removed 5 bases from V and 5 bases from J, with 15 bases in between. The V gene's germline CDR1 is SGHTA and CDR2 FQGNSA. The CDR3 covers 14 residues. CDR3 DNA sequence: TGTGCCAGCAGCGAAACAGGGAGCGGGGAGACCCAGTACTTC. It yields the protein CASSETGSGETQYF.

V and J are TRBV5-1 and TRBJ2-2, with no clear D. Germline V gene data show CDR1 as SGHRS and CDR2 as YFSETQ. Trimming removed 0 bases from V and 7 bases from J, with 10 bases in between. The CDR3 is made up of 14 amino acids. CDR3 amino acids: CASSLEFEVGELFF. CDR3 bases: TGCGCCAGCAGCTTGGAATTTGAAGTCGGGGAGCTGTTTTTT.